Following are 10 T cell receptor beta chains from one sample sequenced in a study of response to subunit inactivated influenza vaccine. One entry per CDR3 protein results from TCRdb running MiXCR on the RT-PCR reads. The profile shows over 150,000 distinct CDR3 sequences, about an eighth of them singletons. The sample consisted of CD8+ T cells sorted from PBMCs, taken 5 days after vaccination. The receptors originated from a man over 45 who received an inactivated influenza vaccine.

The gene calls are TRBV24-1 and TRBJ2-7; weak D call: TRBD1 (6 bases). CDR3 length: 14 residues. Germline V gene sequence: CDR1 KGHDR, CDR2 SFDVKD. Trimming stripped 4 bases from V and 2 bases from J, with 11 bases between. The CDR3 DNA reads TGTGCCACCAGTGACCGAACAGGGACCTACGAGCAGTACTTC. It yields the protein CATSDRTGTYEQYF.

This clonotype was seen a handful of times. This chain links TRBV27 with TRBJ2-1; the D is unclear. The CDR3 contains 13 residues. Per germline, CDR1 MNHEY and CDR2 SMNVEV (reference sequence). Trimming removed 4 bases from V and 4 bases from J, with 8 bases in between. CDR3 sequence reads: CASSSTWYNEQFF. CDR3 coding DNA: TGTGCCAGCAGTTCTACTTGGTACAATGAGCAGTTCTTC.

There are a few counts of this clonotype. The CDR3 region is CASSQDGRHLTGANVLTF. As DNA, the CDR3 is TGCGCCAGCAGCCAAGATGGGAGACACTTAACTGGGGCCAACGTCCTGACTTTC. The chain combines TRBV4-3 with TRBJ2-6; maybe TRBD2 (5 bases). The ends were cut back, 0 bases at V and 2 bases at J, with 14 bases in the middle. The germline gives CDR1 LGHNA, CDR2 YSLEER. The CDR3 spans 18 residues.

This clonotype was detected only a few times. The chain has TRBV20-1 and TRBJ2-2, with 8 bases fitting TRBD2. The V segment lost 6 bases and the J segment 7 bases; nucleotides outside the gene matches: 1. This CDR3 has 11 amino acids. Per germline, CDR1 DFQATT and CDR2 SNEGSKA (reference sequence). The CDR3 DNA is TGCAGTGCCGGGGGGGTCGGGGAGCTGTTTTTT. Translation gives CSAGGVGELFF.

Ten or more counts support this clonotype. V usage is TRBV6-1 and J usage is TRBJ2-7; D unresolved. This CDR3 has 14 residues. V lost 1 base and J 3 bases, leaving 10 bases between the germline ends. Germline CDR1 reads MNHNS; CDR2 reads SASEGT. DNA for the CDR3: TGTGCCAGCAGTGAAGGGACGCTATACTACGAGCAGTACTTC. Encoded protein: CASSEGTLYYEQYF.

The rearrangement joins TRBV28 to TRBJ2-2, with TRBD2 identical over 10 bases. The CDR3 consists of 15 residues. Per germline, CDR1 MDHEN and CDR2 SYDVKM. V shed 8 bases, J shed 1 base, and the junction held 4 bases outside the gene matches. CDR3 sequence reads: CASHRTSGNTGELFF. CDR3 bases: TGTGCCAGCCATCGGACTAGCGGGAACACCGGGGAGCTGTTTTTT.

This clonotype was recorded a few times. The rearrangement uses TRBV6-5 and TRBJ2-1; TRBD2 is a possible D gene (5 bases). V lost 0 bases, J lost 12 bases, and 9 bases lay in between. Germline CDR1 is MNHEY and CDR2 is SVGAGI. The CDR3 contains 12 residues. This CDR3 reads CASSYSAGLQFF. The CDR3 bases are TGTGCCAGCAGTTACTCGGCGGGCCTGCAGTTCTTC.

The gene calls are TRBV6-5 and TRBJ2-7, with D perhaps matching TRBD1 (6 bases). V lost 1 base and J lost 1, with 8 bases in between. This CDR3 comprises 14 residues. Per the germline V gene, CDR1 is MNHEY and CDR2 is SVGAGI. The CDR3: CASSYYRESYEQYF. The CDR3 bases are TGTGCCAGCAGTTACTACAGGGAGTCCTACGAGCAGTACTTC.

This clonotype was counted between two and nine times. The chain employs TRBV12-3 or TRBV12-4 and TRBJ2-3; 15 nucleotides align to TRBD2. The CDR3 covers 16 residues. V shed 7 bases, J shed 0 bases, and the junction held 2 bases outside the gene matches. The CDR3 coding sequence is TGTGCCAGCACCGGGACTAGCGGGGGGAGCACAGATACGCAGTATTTT. Its translation is CASTGTSGGSTDTQYF.

This clonotype has just a few counts. In DNA form, the CDR3 reads TGTGCCAGCAGCTCCCCCTACGGGGTGTGGAACACTGAAGCTTTCTTT. Translating gives CASSSPYGVWNTEAFF. The V call is TRBV7-9, the J call TRBJ1-1; D unclear. The CDR3 is 16 amino acids. CDR1 is SEHNR, CDR2 FQNEAQ, per germline (reference sequence). Trimming shortened V by 4 bases and J by 1 base, and 16 bases separated the two germline ends.